Below, one T cell receptor beta chain is given with its context. No antigen is known for it. No base qualities exist here, and no much larger clone lies one base off it. CDR1 and CDR2 are drawn from the germline V gene: SGHTA, FQGNSA. V sheds 5 bases and J sheds 4 bases, leaving 17 bases between their ends. The CDR3 covers 15 residues, taking in both the cysteine and the phenylalanine. Of all the DNA, just the CDR3 is kept, 45 bases in frame from base 1. The data were obtained in a study of T cell responses to AZD1222 COVID-19 vaccine (dated by TCRdb to about 2021). Regarding the complete study: Because spike-specific TCR depth and breadth did not differ between the two schedules, AZD1222 recipients who got a second dose at roughly 4 weeks were pooled with those who got a second dose at roughly 12 weeks. Enrollment into the trials was organized by age into subgroups of 18-55, 56-69 and 70-plus years, and those subgroups contained roughly 150, 30 and 60 TCR-sequenced participants, respectively. TCR sequencing covered approximately 230 trial participants: around 210 given two doses of AZD1222 and 26 given two doses of MenACWY control vaccine.

In the paper's terms, the time point label means: baseline before first vaccination. The vaccinee samples were drawn from two UK trials, COV001 and COV002, one of which was a single-blind randomized controlled phase 2/3 trial testing AZD1222 (ChAdOx1 nCoV-19) in healthy adults. Trial participant PBMC samples were collected at day 0 and day 28 after the second dose for TCRbeta chain sequencing. The CDR3 regions of human TCRbeta chains were analyzed by immunosequencing. The study's own analysis went as follows. TCRs in the repertoires were compared against a reference library of SARS-CoV-2-specific TCRs that had been generated with the MIRA antigen-specificity platform. Breadth was defined as the fraction of unique TCRs that were SARS-CoV-2-associated, and depth was defined as the fraction of total T cells that were SARS-CoV-2-associated. Using the MIRA data, each spike-specific TCR was assigned both to the spike region to which the TCR was reactive and to a CD4 or CD8 class. Log10-transformed breadth and depth values were compared by one-way ANOVA with Sidak's multiple comparisons tests. TCRdb stores this immuneACCESS table with in-frame sequences only. Part of the clones is absent; in the studies checked, under half of the shortfall reflects unresolved V genes, and no reason is known for the rest. V and J calls and clone size are those listed in that table; D and trimming were worked out from the DNA. For this sample there are over 130,000 clones; around 90% appear just once. 3% to 4.5% of the sample goes to the ten largest clones.

What the authors observed across the whole study: Vaccine-associated CD4 TCRs spanned the whole spike protein, with dominant responses in regions 160-218 and 743-854. Because no samples from the day 14 peak response were available, repertoires could be characterized only after the peak T cell response. Reportedly, close to half of the unique spike-specific TCRs recognized epitopes lying outside the regions that are mutated in the B.1.351 and B.1.1.7 variants. After two AZD1222 doses, both the breadth and the depth of spike-specific TCRs were significantly higher than at day 0 and than in MenACWY recipients. Conclusions about previously exposed vaccinees are limited because only five to seven AZD1222 recipients were SARS-CoV-2 seropositive at baseline. Participants were mostly white British, with more females than males. The authors suggested clonal diversity may have been underestimated. In the small 56-69-year group, the increase in depth fell short of significance, most likely because of low power.

This receptor was identified in an adult in good health. This receptor chain uses TRBV7-2 and TRBJ1-1; TRBD1 is perhaps the D gene, given 6 matching bases. Sequencing used peripheral blood, obtained on day 0 of AZD1222 vaccination. The nucleotides are TGTGCCAGCAGCCACGGAGGGGGTTGGGGCACTGAAGCTTTCTTT. This yields the protein CASSHGGGWGTEAFF. When the CDR3 is completed using the reference TRBV7-2 and TRBJ1-1 genes on either side, the full variable domain is GAGVSQSPSNKVTEKGKDVELRCDPISGHTALYWYRQSLGQGLEFLIYFQGNSAPDKSGLPSDRFSAERTGGSVSTLTIQRTQQEDSAVYLCASSHGGGWGTEAFFGQGTRLTVV.